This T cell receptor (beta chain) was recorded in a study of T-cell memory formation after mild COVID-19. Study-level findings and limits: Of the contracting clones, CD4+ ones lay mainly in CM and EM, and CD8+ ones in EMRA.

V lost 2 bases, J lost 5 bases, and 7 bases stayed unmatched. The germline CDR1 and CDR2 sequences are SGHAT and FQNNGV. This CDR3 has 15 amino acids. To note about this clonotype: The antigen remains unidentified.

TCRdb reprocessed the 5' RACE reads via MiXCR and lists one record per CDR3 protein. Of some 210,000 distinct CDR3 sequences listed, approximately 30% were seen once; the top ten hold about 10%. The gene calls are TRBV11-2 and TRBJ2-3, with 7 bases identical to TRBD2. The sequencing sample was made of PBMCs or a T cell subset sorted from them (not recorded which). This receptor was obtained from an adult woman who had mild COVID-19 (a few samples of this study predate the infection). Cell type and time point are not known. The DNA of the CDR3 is TGTGCCAGCAGCTTATTGGGGAGGGCGGAAGATACGCAGTATTTT. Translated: CASSLLGRAEDTQYF. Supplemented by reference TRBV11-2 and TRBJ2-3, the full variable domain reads EAGVAQSPRYKIIEKRQSVAFWCNPISGHATLYWYQQILGQGPKLLIQFQNNGVVDDSQLPKDRFSAERLKGVDSTLKIQPAKLEDSAVYLCASSLLGRAEDTQYFGPGTRLTVL.